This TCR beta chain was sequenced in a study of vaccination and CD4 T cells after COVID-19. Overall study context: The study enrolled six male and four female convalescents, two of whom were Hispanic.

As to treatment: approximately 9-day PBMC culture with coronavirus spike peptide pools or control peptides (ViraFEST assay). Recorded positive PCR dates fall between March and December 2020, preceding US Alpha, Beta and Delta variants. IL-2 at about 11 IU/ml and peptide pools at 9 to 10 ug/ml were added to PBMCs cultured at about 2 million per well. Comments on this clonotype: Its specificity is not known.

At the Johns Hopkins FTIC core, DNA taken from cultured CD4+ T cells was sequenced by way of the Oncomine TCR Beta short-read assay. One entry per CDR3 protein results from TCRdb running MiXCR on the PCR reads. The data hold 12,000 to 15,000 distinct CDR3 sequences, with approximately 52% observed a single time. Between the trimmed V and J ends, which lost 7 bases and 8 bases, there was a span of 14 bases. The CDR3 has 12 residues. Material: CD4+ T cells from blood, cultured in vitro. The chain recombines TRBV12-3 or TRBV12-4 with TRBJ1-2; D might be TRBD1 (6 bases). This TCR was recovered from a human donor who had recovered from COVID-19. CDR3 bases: TGTGCCAGCACCTCAGGGGTAGGGGGCTACACCTTC. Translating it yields CASTSGVGGYTF.